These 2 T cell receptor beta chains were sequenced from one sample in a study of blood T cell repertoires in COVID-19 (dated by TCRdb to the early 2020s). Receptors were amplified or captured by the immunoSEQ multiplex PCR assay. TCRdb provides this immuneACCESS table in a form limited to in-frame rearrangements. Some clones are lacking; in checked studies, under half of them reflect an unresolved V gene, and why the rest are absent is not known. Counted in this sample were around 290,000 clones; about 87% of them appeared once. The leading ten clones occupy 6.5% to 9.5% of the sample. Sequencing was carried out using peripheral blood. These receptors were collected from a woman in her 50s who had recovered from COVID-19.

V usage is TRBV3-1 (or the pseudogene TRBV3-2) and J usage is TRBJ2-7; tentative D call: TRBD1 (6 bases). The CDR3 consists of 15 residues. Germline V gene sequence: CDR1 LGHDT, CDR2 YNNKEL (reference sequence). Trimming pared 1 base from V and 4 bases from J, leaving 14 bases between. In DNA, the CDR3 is TGTGCCAGCAGCCAAGGCGCGACAGGACCGTACGAGCAGTACTTC. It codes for CASSQGATGPYEQYF.

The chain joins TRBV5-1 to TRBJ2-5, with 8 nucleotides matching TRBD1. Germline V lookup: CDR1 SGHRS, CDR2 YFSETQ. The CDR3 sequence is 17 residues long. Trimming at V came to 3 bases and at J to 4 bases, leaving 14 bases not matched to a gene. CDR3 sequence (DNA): TGCGCCAGCAGCTACTCTCCTCCGGACAGGGTTGGAGAGACCCAGTACTTC. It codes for CASSYSPPDRVGETQYF. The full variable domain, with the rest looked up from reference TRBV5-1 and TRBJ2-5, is KAGVTQTPRYLIKTRGQQVTLSCSPISGHRSVSWYQQTPGQGLQFLFEYFSETQRNKGNFPGRFSGRQFSNSRSEMNVSTLELGDSALYLCASSYSPPDRVGETQYFGPGTRLLVL.